This T cell receptor beta chain originates from a study of T cells in Graves' hyperthyroidism and ophthalmopathy. Study outcomes and limitations: A 13 V-J signature model discriminated ophthalmopathy versus stable hyperthyroidism. Model predictions of ophthalmopathy came a median roughly 6.7 months before onset. In the blood, most expanded thyroid clonotypes above 0.001 appeared as well.

Graves' hyperthyroidism was deemed stable given no ophthalmopathy progression within 18 months. This clonotype came up many times. The antigen is unknown. Using RNA transcripts as the source, TCR beta CDR3 regions were amplified. HTBI primers were used for first-round RT-PCR of the TCR CDR3. TCRdb reanalysed the multiplex PCR reads using MiXCR and keeps one entry per CDR3 protein. The sample lists about 590,000 distinct CDR3 sequences, about 15% seen once, with around 7.3% in the top ten. The material sequenced was blood. The sequence was collected from a woman in her thirties with Graves' hyperthyroidism.

This CDR3 is CAWSVQQGTEAFF. CDR3 sequence (DNA): TGTGCCTGGAGTGTACAGCAGGGCACTGAAGCTTTCTTT. The V call is TRBV30, the J call TRBJ1-1; maybe TRBD1 (5 bases). Germline CDR1 and CDR2: GTSNPN and SVGIG (reference sequence). Trimming shortened V by 0 bases and J by 4 bases, and 9 bases separated the two germline ends. CDR3 length equals 13 residues.